These 22 T cell receptor beta chains were sequenced from one sample in a study of T cell responses to AZD1222 COVID-19 vaccine. Measured with immunoSEQ multiplex PCR; TCRdb has only the in-frame clones, and not every one. The data show roughly 160,000 clones, roughly nine tenths seen once. Here the sequenced sample was peripheral blood, taken on day 0 of AZD1222 vaccination. The receptors come from an adult in good health.

V and J are TRBV7-3 and TRBJ1-1, with TRBD1 as a possible D gene (6 bases). The CDR3 is made up of 16 amino acids. CDR1 is SGHTA and CDR2 is FQGTGA in the germline V gene. Trimming stripped 5 bases from V and 0 bases from J, with 16 bases between. CDR3: CASSTNRDGVNTEAFF. The CDR3 bases are TGTGCCAGCAGCACCAACAGGGATGGGGTGAACACTGAAGCTTTCTTT.

The V and J genes are TRBV25-1 and TRBJ2-3; 8 bases are shared with TRBD2. CDR3 length: 17 amino acids. V lost 0 bases to trimming and J lost 3 bases; unmatched junction nucleotides: 8. Per germline, CDR1 MGHDK and CDR2 SYGVNS. CDR3 bases: TGTGCCAGCAGTGAATATGAAAGCGGGAGAAAAACAGATACGCAGTATTTT. Translated: CASSEYESGRKTDTQYF.

J is TRBJ1-4 and V is TRBV11-2, with D perhaps matching TRBD1 (5 bases). Trimming shortened V by 4 bases and J by 7 bases, and 22 bases separated the two germline ends. Per the germline V gene, CDR1 is SGHAT and CDR2 is FQNNGV. The CDR3 sequence is 17 residues long. CDR3 nucleotide sequence: TGTGCCAGCAGCTCAGAAACAGGCCTCGCGCGGGGTGAAAAACTGTTTTTT. Amino acids: CASSSETGLARGEKLFF.

V and J are TRBV6-5 and TRBJ2-1; 9 bases are shared with TRBD1. Trimming removed 7 bases from V and 5 bases from J; junction bases left unmatched: 9. The germline CDR1 and CDR2 sequences are MNHEY and SVGAGI. The CDR3 sequence is 15 residues long. CDR3 sequence (DNA): TGTGCCAGCACCCCACAGGGGGCCCAACACAATGAGCAGTTCTTC. This encodes CASTPQGAQHNEQFF.

The rearrangement uses TRBV18 and TRBJ2-6; D not resolved. The ends were cut back, 2 bases at V and 0 bases at J, with 11 bases in the middle. This CDR3 has 17 residues. Looked up from germline, CDR1 is KGHSH and CDR2 is LQKENI. CDR3: CASSPVDLSSGANVLTF. As DNA, the CDR3 is TGTGCCAGCTCACCAGTGGATCTGAGCTCTGGGGCCAACGTCCTGACTTTC.

V usage is TRBV6-2 or TRBV6-3 and J usage is TRBJ2-3; D possibly corresponds to TRBD2 (5 bases). The V gene's germline CDR1 is MNHEY and CDR2 SVGEGT. The CDR3 has 12 amino acids. The germline V and J ends were trimmed by 4 bases and 11 bases, with 13 bases remaining between them. CDR3 region: CASSSGSRGQYF. CDR3 nucleotide sequence: TGTGCCAGCAGTTCAGGAAGTCGGGGGCAGTATTTT.

This clone was seen just once. The chain recombines TRBV28 with TRBJ1-5, with TRBD1 matching over 7 bases. The CDR3 has 14 amino acids. The ends lost 5 bases at V and 2 bases at J; junction bases unmatched: 3. Germline CDR1 reads MDHEN; CDR2 reads SYDVKM. The CDR3 DNA reads as TGTGCCAGCAGTCCCGGACAGGGCAATCAGCCCCAGCATTTT. It is translated as CASSPGQGNQPQHF.

This rearrangement joins TRBV27 to TRBJ2-3; 11 bases align to TRBD1. In germline, CDR1 is MNHEY, CDR2 SMNVEV (reference sequence). The CDR3 has 16 residues. With V trimmed by 5 bases and J by 5 bases, 9 bases remained unmatched. CDR3 protein: CASSDTDRGLVDTQYF. DNA for the CDR3: TGTGCCAGCAGTGACACGGACAGGGGGCTTGTAGATACGCAGTATTTT.

This chain connects TRBV5-6 to TRBJ2-7, with D tentatively TRBD2 (6 bases). Trimming took off 2 bases at V and 2 bases at J, with 14 bases between the two ends. The length of the CDR3 is 15 residues. Germline loops: CDR1 SGHDT, CDR2 YYEEEE. CDR3 in amino acids: CASSLTTGTPYEQYV. CDR3 sequence (DNA): TGTGCCAGCAGCTTAACTACCGGGACTCCCTACGAGCAGTACGTC.

The chain employs TRBV9 and TRBJ2-1; D is possibly TRBD2 (6 bases). Trimming left V 0 bases short and J 8 bases short, with 12 bases between. The V gene's germline CDR1 is SGDLS and CDR2 YYNGEE. The CDR3 totals 14 residues. CDR3 DNA sequence: TGTGCCAGCAGCGTAGATGGCGGGGTGGATGAGCAGTTCTTC. Translation gives CASSVDGGVDEQFF.

The chain uses TRBV28 and TRBJ1-1; D is possibly TRBD1 (6 bases). V gave up 10 bases and J gave up 7 bases, with 16 bases separating them. CDR1 is MDHEN and CDR2 is SYDVKM in the germline V gene. The CDR3 contains 12 residues. Written as DNA, the CDR3 is TGTGCCACCCGGACAGAGACCTTTGAAGCTTTCTTT. This encodes CATRTETFEAFF.

This clone was seen only a few times. The rearrangement uses TRBV5-1 and TRBJ1-2; D call uncertain. V was clipped by 2 bases and J by 2 bases, with 10 bases between them. CDR1 is SGHRS and CDR2 is YFSETQ in the germline V gene. The CDR3 contains 14 residues. CDR3 region: CASSLRTANYGYTF. DNA of the CDR3: TGCGCCAGCAGCTTAAGAACGGCAAACTATGGCTACACCTTC. The variable domain in full, with the rest retrieved from reference TRBV5-1 and TRBJ1-2, is KAGVTQTPRYLIKTRGQQVTLSCSPISGHRSVSWYQQTPGQGLQFLFEYFSETQRNKGNFPGRFSGRQFSNSRSEMNVSTLELGDSALYLCASSLRTANYGYTFGSGTRLTVV.

This rearrangement joins TRBV7-2 to TRBJ2-3; weak D call: TRBD2 (7 bases). V gave up 6 bases and J gave up 1 base, with 14 bases separating them. The germline V gene has CDR1 SGHTA and CDR2 FQGNSA. CDR3 size: 15 residues. CDR3 in DNA: TGTGCCAGCAGTTATCGGGGGGCGGGCACAGATACGCAGTATTTT. It encodes CASSYRGAGTDTQYF.

The chain carries TRBV5-1 and TRBJ1-3, with D tentatively TRBD1 (6 bases). The V end lost 4 bases, the J end lost 2 bases, and 13 bases lay between the germline ends. The CDR3 runs to 15 residues. Germline CDR1 reads SGHRS; CDR2 reads YFSETQ. CDR3 sequence: CASSGGANPGNTIYF. The CDR3 coding sequence is TGCGCCAGCAGCGGGGGGGCTAACCCTGGAAACACCATATATTTT.

V gene TRBV2 combines with J gene TRBJ2-1, with D perhaps TRBD1 or TRBD2 (6 bases each). Germline CDR1 SNHLY, CDR2 FYNNEI. The CDR3 is 15 amino acids. Trimming removed 10 bases from V and 1 base from J, with 17 bases in between. In nucleotides, the CDR3 is TGTGCCAAGGAAAAGGGGGGCAGGTCCTACAATGAGCAGTTCTTC. It is translated as CAKEKGGRSYNEQFF. The complete variable domain, with remaining parts taken from reference TRBV2 and TRBJ2-1, reads EPEVTQTPSHQVTQMGQEVILRCVPISNHLYFYWYRQILGQKVEFLVSFYNNEISEKSEIFDDQFSVERPDGSNFTLKIRSTKLEDSAMYFCAKEKGGRSYNEQFFGPGTRLTVL.

The chain joins TRBV6-1 to TRBJ1-2; no definite D call. Trimming left V 3 bases short and J 7 bases short, with 9 bases between. Germline V gene lookup returns CDR1 MNHNS and CDR2 SASEGT. There are 12 residues in the CDR3. The CDR3 nucleotides are TGTGCCAGCAGTGAGGCCGGGAGTGGCTACACCTTC. Its protein is CASSEAGSGYTF.

This clone was seen a few times. The chain links TRBV19 to TRBJ2-5, with no clear D. This CDR3 is 12 amino acids long. Trimming removed 5 bases from V and 5 bases from J, with 9 bases in between. Germline CDR1 is LNHDA and CDR2 is SQIVND (reference sequence). The CDR3 coding sequence is TGTGCCAGTAGTGAAGACTGGGAGACCCAGTACTTC. Translated: CASSEDWETQYF. Complete variable domain (other parts from reference TRBV19 and TRBJ2-5): DGGITQSPKYLFRKEGQNVTLSCEQNLNHDAMYWYRQDPGQGLRLIYYSQIVNDFQKGDIAEGYSVSREKKESFPLTVTSAQKNPTAFYLCASSEDWETQYFGPGTRLLVL.

This chain connects TRBV6-5 to TRBJ1-1; perhaps TRBD1 as D (5 bases). The CDR3 runs 14 residues. Trimming shortened V by 0 bases and J by 3 bases, and 8 bases separated the two germline ends. Germline CDR1 reads MNHEY; CDR2 reads SVGAGI. CDR3: CASSYSGQHTEAFF. CDR3 coding DNA: TGTGCCAGCAGTTACTCGGGGCAGCACACTGAAGCTTTCTTT.

This chain connects TRBV9 to TRBJ2-1, with 10 positions matching TRBD1. This CDR3 spans 18 amino acids. Germline assignment: CDR1 SGDLS and CDR2 YYNGEE. V lost 4 bases and J lost 1; bases outside the gene matches: 11. In DNA, the CDR3 is TGTGCCAGCAGCTCACGCTCTCGGACAGGGGGTTCCTACAATGAGCAGTTCTTC. It codes for CASSSRSRTGGSYNEQFF. The full variable domain, rest sourced from reference TRBV9 and TRBJ2-1, is DSGVTQTPKHLITATGQRVTLRCSPRSGDLSVYWYQQSLDQGLQFLIQYYNGEERAKGNILERFSAQQFPDLHSELNLSSLELGDSALYFCASSSRSRTGGSYNEQFFGPGTRLTVL.

This sequence joins TRBV7-9 and TRBJ2-5; 10 bases match TRBD1. CDR3 length equals 14 residues. Unmatched junction bases numbered 5, after V lost 5 bases and J lost 5 bases. Looked up from germline, CDR1 is SEHNR and CDR2 is FQNEAQ (reference sequence). CDR3 in amino acids: CASSPDRGRETQYF. CDR3 DNA sequence: TGTGCCAGCAGCCCAGACAGGGGGCGGGAGACCCAGTACTTC.

In DNA form, the CDR3 reads TGTGCCAGCAGTCCCAGGGGTACCGGGGAGCTGTTTTTT. It codes for CASSPRGTGELFF. The V and J genes are TRBV28 and TRBJ2-2, with a tentative D call TRBD1 (6 bases). Germline V CDR1 and CDR2: MDHEN, SYDVKM. The CDR3 length is 13 residues. Trimming shortened V by 5 bases and J by 5 bases, and 9 bases separated the two germline ends.

This clone was counted once. V and J are TRBV14 and TRBJ1-4; possibly TRBD1 for D (5 bases). V gave up 5 bases and J gave up 2 bases, with 15 bases separating them. Per germline, CDR1 SGHDN and CDR2 FVKESK. This CDR3 spans 16 amino acids. CDR3 in amino acids: CASSGWGEKTNEKLFF. The CDR3 nucleotides are TGTGCCAGCAGCGGGTGGGGGGAAAAGACTAATGAAAAACTGTTTTTT. The full variable domain, rest sourced from reference TRBV14 and TRBJ1-4, is EAGVTQFPSHSVIEKGQTVTLRCDPISGHDNLYWYRRVMGKEIKFLLHFVKESKQDESGMPNNRFLAERTGGTYSTLKVQPAELEDSGVYFCASSGWGEKTNEKLFFGSGTQLSVL.